This record concerns one TCR beta chain sequence. This clone occurred once. Its cognate antigen has yet to be identified. No much larger clone is present one base from it, and per-base qualities are unavailable. Compared with germline, V lacks 2 bases and J lacks 4 bases; bases without a gene match: 8. From the cysteine up to the phenylalanine, the CDR3 has a length of 16 residues. The entry retains the CDR3 DNA only, 48 bases that are in frame from base 1. Via the germline V gene, CDR1 is SGDLS and CDR2 YYNGEE. Libraries were constructed by the immunoSEQ multiplex PCR assay. TCRdb retrieved this table from immuneACCESS and kept in-frame rearrangements only. Not all clones are present; in checked studies, unresolved V genes account for under half, and no reason is known for the remainder. For this sample there are approximately 33,000 clones; just over 85% appear just once. About 0.7% of the sample rests with the top ten.

The sample comes from a study of T cell changes during pregnancy in multiple sclerosis (dated by TCRdb to about 2019). A note on the overall study: The study looked at changes in the T cell repertoire across pregnancy in women with multiple sclerosis.

Source: CD4+ T cells from peripheral blood mononuclear cells, taken in the first trimester of pregnancy. The receptor comes from a female donor in good health, enrolled as a control in a pregnancy study. This chain is built from TRBV9 and TRBJ2-5; TRBD2 matches 10 bases in the middle. The encoded CDR3 is CASSVSGGAGRETQYF. The DNA is TGTGCCAGCAGCGTCAGCGGGGGGGCCGGGAGAGAGACCCAGTACTTC.